These T cell receptor beta chains were read from a single sample in a study of cytomegalovirus exposure and HLA in healthy donors. Data came from immunoSEQ multiplex PCR; TCRdb stores just in-frame clones and leaves some out. The listing records about 160,000 clones. Material: PBMCs. The source is a woman aged 55-69 years in good health and CMV-seronegative. Both conserved end residues are part of each CDR3. The D gene is left open where the match is weak. Only some rows state a clone size, as once, few, many or a class for expanded clones.

V	size	J	D	DNA	CDR3
TRBV10-2	NA	TRBJ2-7	TRBD1	TGCGCCAGCAGTGAGTATCTGACAGGGGTATACGAGCAGTACTTC	CASSEYLTGVYEQYF
TRBV7-9	NA	TRBJ1-1	NA	TGTGCCAGCAGCTTCGGTACCGACAGGCTTATTGGAGCTTTCTTT	CASSFGTDRLIGAFF
TRBV5-1	NA	TRBJ2-7	TRBD2	TGCGCCAGCAGCTTGCGGACGGGGGGCTACGAGCAGTACTTC	CASSLRTGGYEQYF
TRBV9	NA	TRBJ2-7	TRBD1	TGTGCCAGCAGCGTAGGAGGGGGCACCTCCTACGAGCAGTACTTC	CASSVGGGTSYEQYF
TRBV11-2	NA	TRBJ1-5	NA	TGTGCCAGCAGCTTAACGCAGGGCAAGGGCAATCAGCCCCAGCATTTT	CASSLTQGKGNQPQHF
TRBV6-1	NA	TRBJ1-1	NA	TGTGCCAGCAGTCGGGCAGGGGTGGCTGAAGCTTTCTTT	CASSRAGVAEAFF
TRBV6-1	NA	TRBJ2-7	NA	TGTGCCAGCAGTGAGAGCATTTCCTACGAGCAGTACTTC	CASSESISYEQYF
TRBV5-1	NA	TRBJ1-6	TRBD1	TGCGCCAGCAGGCCCGGGACAGGGGATTCACCCCTCCACTTT	CASRPGTGDSPLHF
TRBV5-1	NA	TRBJ1-1	TRBD1	TGCGCCAGCAGCTTGGCCAAGGGGGCTGGCACTGAAGCTTTCTTT	CASSLAKGAGTEAFF
TRBV27	NA	TRBJ2-2	NA	TGTGCCAGCTTCCGGTGGAGCCCCGCGAACACCGGGGAGCTGTTTTTT	CASFRWSPANTGELFF
TRBV10-3	NA	TRBJ2-3	TRBD2	TGTGCCATCTCCGGGAGGGCCGCAGATACGCAGTATTTT	CAISGRAADTQYF
TRBV5-1	NA	TRBJ2-7	NA	TGCGCCAGCAGCTTGGCCGGGGACTTCGACTACGAGCAGTACTTC	CASSLAGDFDYEQYF
TRBV11-3	NA	TRBJ1-1	NA	TGTGCCAGCAGCTTGGAGGTTGAAGCTTTCTTT	CASSLEVEAFF
TRBV5-4	NA	TRBJ1-2	NA	TGTGCCAGCAGCCCCGCCTGGTCGACATTCCGGAGCTACACCTTC	CASSPAWSTFRSYTF
TRBV5-1	NA	TRBJ2-7	TRBD1	TGCGCCAGCAGCAATACAGGGGAGTTTGGCTACGAGCAGTACTTC	CASSNTGEFGYEQYF
TRBV6-5	NA	TRBJ1-6	NA	TGTGCCAGCAGTTACTCCCAGGGGCCATATAATTCACCCCTCCACTTT	CASSYSQGPYNSPLHF
TRBV5-1	NA	TRBJ2-7	TRBD1	TGCGCCAGCAGCTGGGGACAGAGGAGCTCCTACGAGCAGTACTTC	CASSWGQRSSYEQYF
TRBV11-1	NA	TRBJ2-6	NA	TGTGCCAGCAGCTTAGGCGGCTCTGGGGCCAACGTCCTGACTTTC	CASSLGGSGANVLTF
TRBV2	NA	TRBJ1-1	NA	TGTGCCAGCAGTATCCGCCGCAACAGGGACACTGAAGCTTTCTTT	CASSIRRNRDTEAFF
TRBV11-1	NA	TRBJ2-2	NA	TGTGCCAGCAGCTTTGGGCCGGGGGCGAACACCGGGGAGCTGTTTTTT	CASSFGPGANTGELFF
TRBV6-5	NA	TRBJ1-5	TRBD1	TGTGCCAGCAGTGTGACAGGGGGCGACGAGCCCCAGCATTTT	CASSVTGGDEPQHF
TRBV6-6	NA	TRBJ1-5	NA	TGTGCCAGCAGTCCCCCTACAGGGCTTGGTCAGCCCCAGCATTTT	CASSPPTGLGQPQHF
TRBV2	NA	TRBJ1-1	NA	TGTGCCAGCAGGCTTGGCAGGGCTGAAGCTTTCTTT	CASRLGRAEAFF
TRBV15	NA	TRBJ1-1	NA	TGTGCCACCAGCAGAGATCATAGTGGAGCTTTCTTT	CATSRDHSGAFF
TRBV5-1	NA	TRBJ1-2	NA	TGCGCCAGCAGCTTGTTTGGGACAAGCAACTATGGCTACACCTTC	CASSLFGTSNYGYTF
TRBV7-9	NA	TRBJ1-2	NA	TGTGCCAGCAGCTTCTCCCAGGAAGGGGCCTTGAGCGGCTACACCTTC	CASSFSQEGALSGYTF
TRBV25-1	NA	TRBJ2-3	TRBD1	TGTGCCAGCAGTGTTACAGGGGGCAGCACAGATACGCAGTATTTT	CASSVTGGSTDTQYF
TRBV7-9	NA	TRBJ1-2	NA	TGTGCCAGCAGCTCCGACCCGCGGGCAAACTATGGCTACACCTTC	CASSSDPRANYGYTF
TRBV4-1	NA	TRBJ1-4	NA	TGCGCCAGCAGCATGCGGGACGGACCAACTAATGAAAAACTGTTTTTT	CASSMRDGPTNEKLFF
TRBV7-3	NA	TRBJ2-1	NA	TGTGCCAGCAGCTTAAGGGGGCAGGGGATGGAGCAGTTCTTC	CASSLRGQGMEQFF
TRBV5-4	NA	TRBJ2-7	NA	TGTGCCAGCAGCTTGGACCCCACTAGCCCGGGAGAGCAGCAGTACTTC	CASSLDPTSPGEQQYF
TRBV10-3	NA	TRBJ1-1	NA	TGTGCCATCAGTGAGGTCGGGGGCACTGAAGCTTTCTTT	CAISEVGGTEAFF
TRBV29-1	NA	TRBJ1-5	TRBD1	TGCAGCGTTGCCGGGACAGGGGGATCTCAGCCCCAGCATTTT	CSVAGTGGSQPQHF
TRBV25-1	NA	TRBJ1-1	NA	TGTGCCAGCACTCAGCGGGACACTGAAGCTTTCTTT	CASTQRDTEAFF
TRBV5-3	NA	TRBJ2-1	TRBD1	TGTGCCAGAATCGACAGGGACAATGAGCAGTTCTTC	CARIDRDNEQFF
TRBV27	NA	TRBJ1-2	TRBD1	TGTGCCAGCAGTCAAGGAATGACAGGGAACTATGGCTACACCTTC	CASSQGMTGNYGYTF
TRBV14	NA	TRBJ1-5	NA	TGTGCCAGCAGCCAAGGACAGACAAATCAGCCCCAGCATTTT	CASSQGQTNQPQHF
TRBV5-1	NA	TRBJ1-6	NA	TGCGCCAGCAGCCCCTTCGAGGAGAGCGGATCACCCCTCCACTTT	CASSPFEESGSPLHF
TRBV7-8	NA	TRBJ2-3	NA	TGTGCCAGCAGCTTAGCCTTCGGCGGGAAGAGCACAGATACGCAGTATTTT	CASSLAFGGKSTDTQYF
TRBV5-1	NA	TRBJ2-3	TRBD2	TGCGCCAGCAGCTTGGCCGGGAGGCCCGATACGCAGTATTTT	CASSLAGRPDTQYF
TRBV29-1	NA	TRBJ2-3	NA	TGCAGCGTTGAACAGAGACTCACAGATACGCAGTATTTT	CSVEQRLTDTQYF
TRBV5-1	NA	TRBJ1-1	TRBD1	TGCGCCAGCAGCTTAGGTGTGGGACAGACAAAAGCTTTCTTT	CASSLGVGQTKAFF
TRBV5-1	NA	TRBJ2-3	TRBD1	TGCGCCAGCAGCCCGGACAGGGGATTGGGCACAGATACGCAGTATTTT	CASSPDRGLGTDTQYF
TRBV11-2	NA	TRBJ2-7	TRBD2	TGTGCCAGCAGCTACACTAGCGGGGGCCAACCCTTCTCCTACGAGCAGTACTTC	CASSYTSGGQPFSYEQYF
TRBV5-1	NA	TRBJ2-1	TRBD2	TGCGCCAGCAGCTTGGCCATTAGCGGGGGTAATGAGCAGTTCTTC	CASSLAISGGNEQFF
TRBV5-8	medium-sized	TRBJ2-3	NA	TGTGCCAGCAGCTTGGCTAGAGCCCGCGGGGTAGATACGCAGTATTTT	CASSLARARGVDTQYF
TRBV12-5	NA	TRBJ1-2	TRBD1	TGTGCTAGTGGTTTAGGACAGGGAGGTGGCTACACCTTC	CASGLGQGGGYTF
TRBV7-9	NA	TRBJ2-5	TRBD1	TGTGCCAGCAGCTTACCAGGACAGGGGGCGGGAGAGACCCAGTACTTC	CASSLPGQGAGETQYF
TRBV19	NA	TRBJ2-7	NA	TGTGCCAGTAGTATAGATCTTGAAGCAGGGTTTGGCTACGAGCAGTACTTC	CASSIDLEAGFGYEQYF